This T cell receptor beta chain is from a study of T cells in Graves' hyperthyroidism and ophthalmopathy. Each diagnosis was grounded in clinical symptoms, serum thyroxine and TRAb, thyroid ultrasound, and orbital computed tomography. The TCR beta CDR3 regions underwent amplification using RNA transcripts as the source. TCR CDR3 underwent first-round RT-PCR with the HTBI primer set. MiXCR was run by TCRdb on the multiplex PCR reads, yielding one entry per CDR3 protein. The sample lists some 550,000 distinct CDR3 sequences; 16% were seen once. The clonotype was recovered from a woman aged 40-49 years with Graves' ophthalmopathy. The specimen sequenced was blood.

The CDR3 region has the DNA TGTGCCAGCAGTAACACCGACAGGGGTAATTCACCCCTCCACTTT. The encoded protein is CASSNTDRGNSPLHF. The genes are TRBV6-2 or TRBV6-3 and TRBJ1-6; TRBD1 matches at 8 bases. Trimming cost V 5 bases and J 6 bases; bases outside gene matches: 6. CDR1 and CDR2 from the germline V gene are MNHEY and SVGEGT. This CDR3 is 15 amino acids long.